This T cell receptor beta chain was profiled in a study of early stage breast cancer tumors. Study-wide background: ER+/PR+/HER2- status applied to about 70% of the 16 invasive breast tumors.

The repertoire was sequenced with immunoSEQ multiplex PCR; TCRdb's copy has only in-frame clones and lacks some. The sample includes about 51,000 clones, about three quarters of them seen just once. A word on this clone: Its antigen is not known.

Unmatched junction bases numbered 10, after V lost 2 bases and J lost 6 bases. The germline gives CDR1 KGHSH, CDR2 LQKENI. The CDR3 covers 17 residues. General study results and limits: Blood repertoires resembled normal breast more than tumor. Tumors had approximately 2.5-fold higher T cell density and higher clonality than adjacent normal breast tissue.

This chain joins TRBV18 and TRBJ2-1; TRBD2 matches at 10 bases. This receptor was obtained from a person in their 40s with breast cancer. Sequencing input: blood. CDR3 bases: TGTGCCAGCTCACCAAGAGCGGGAGGGCCCGGGGCCAATGAGCAGTTCTTC. Its protein product is CASSPRAGGPGANEQFF.